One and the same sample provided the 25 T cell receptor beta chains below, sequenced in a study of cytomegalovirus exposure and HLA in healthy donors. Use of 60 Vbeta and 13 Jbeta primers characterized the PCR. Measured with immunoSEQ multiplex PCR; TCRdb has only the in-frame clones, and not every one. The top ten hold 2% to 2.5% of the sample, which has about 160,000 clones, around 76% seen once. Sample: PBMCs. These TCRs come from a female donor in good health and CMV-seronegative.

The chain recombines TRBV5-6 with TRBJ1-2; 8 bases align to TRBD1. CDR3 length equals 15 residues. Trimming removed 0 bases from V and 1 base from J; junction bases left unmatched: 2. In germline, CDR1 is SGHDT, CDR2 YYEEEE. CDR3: CASSLGTGNNYGYTF. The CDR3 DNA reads TGTGCCAGCAGCTTGGGGACAGGGAATAACTATGGCTACACCTTC.

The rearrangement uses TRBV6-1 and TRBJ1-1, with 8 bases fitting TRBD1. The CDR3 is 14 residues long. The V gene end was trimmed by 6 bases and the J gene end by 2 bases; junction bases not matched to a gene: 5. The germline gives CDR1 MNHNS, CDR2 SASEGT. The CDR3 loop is CASRWTGTNTEAFF. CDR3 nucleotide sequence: TGTGCCAGCAGGTGGACAGGGACAAACACTGAAGCTTTCTTT.

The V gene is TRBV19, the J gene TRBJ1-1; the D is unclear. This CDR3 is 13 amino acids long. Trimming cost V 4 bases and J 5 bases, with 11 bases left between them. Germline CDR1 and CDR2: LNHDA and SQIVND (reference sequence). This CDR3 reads CASSTQVATEAFF. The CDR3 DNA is TGTGCCAGTAGTACCCAGGTCGCGACTGAAGCTTTCTTT.

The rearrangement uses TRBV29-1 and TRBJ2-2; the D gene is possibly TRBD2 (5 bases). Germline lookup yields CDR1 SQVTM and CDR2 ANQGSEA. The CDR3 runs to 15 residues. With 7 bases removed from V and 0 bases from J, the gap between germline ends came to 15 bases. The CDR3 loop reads CSAVARTSNTGELFF. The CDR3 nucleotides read TGCAGCGCCGTAGCGCGGACCTCGAACACCGGGGAGCTGTTTTTT.

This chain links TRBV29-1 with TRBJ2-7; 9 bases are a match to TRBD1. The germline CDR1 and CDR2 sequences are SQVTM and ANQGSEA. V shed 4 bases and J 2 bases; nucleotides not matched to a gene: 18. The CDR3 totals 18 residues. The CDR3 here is CSVAGTGIPGGLPYEQYF. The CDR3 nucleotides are TGCAGCGTTGCCGGGACAGGGATCCCAGGGGGTCTCCCCTACGAGCAGTACTTC.

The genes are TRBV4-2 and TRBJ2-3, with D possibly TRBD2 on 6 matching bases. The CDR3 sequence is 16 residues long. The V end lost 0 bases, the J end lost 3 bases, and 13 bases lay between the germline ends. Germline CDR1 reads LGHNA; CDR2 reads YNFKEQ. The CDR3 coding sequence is TGTGCCAGCAGCCAAGAGGGGGGATTGGGAACAGATACGCAGTATTTT. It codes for CASSQEGGLGTDTQYF.

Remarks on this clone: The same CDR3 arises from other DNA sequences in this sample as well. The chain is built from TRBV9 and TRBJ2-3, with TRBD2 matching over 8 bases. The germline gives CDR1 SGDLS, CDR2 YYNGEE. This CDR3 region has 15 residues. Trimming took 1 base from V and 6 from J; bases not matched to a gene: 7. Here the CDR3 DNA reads TGTGCCAGCAGCGTACGGGGGGGCGGGACGGATACGCAGTATTTT. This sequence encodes CASSVRGGGTDTQYF.

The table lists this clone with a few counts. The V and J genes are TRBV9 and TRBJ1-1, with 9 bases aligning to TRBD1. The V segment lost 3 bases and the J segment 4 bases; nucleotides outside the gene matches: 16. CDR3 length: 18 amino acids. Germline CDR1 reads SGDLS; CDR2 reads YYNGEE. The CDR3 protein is CASSATRDREGVATEAFF. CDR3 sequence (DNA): TGTGCCAGCAGCGCAACCCGGGACAGGGAGGGGGTCGCCACTGAAGCTTTCTTT.

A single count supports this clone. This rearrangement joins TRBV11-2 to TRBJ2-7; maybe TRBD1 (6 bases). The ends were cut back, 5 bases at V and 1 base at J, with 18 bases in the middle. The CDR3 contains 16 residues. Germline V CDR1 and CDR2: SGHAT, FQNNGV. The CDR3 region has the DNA TGTGCCAGCAGCCCGATGGGGGCCCAACCGTCCTACGAGCAGTACTTC. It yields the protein CASSPMGAQPSYEQYF.

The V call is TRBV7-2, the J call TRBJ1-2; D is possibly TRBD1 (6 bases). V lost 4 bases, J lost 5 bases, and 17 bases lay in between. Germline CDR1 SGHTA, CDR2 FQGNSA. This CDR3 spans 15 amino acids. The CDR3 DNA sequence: TGTGCCAGCAGCTCCCTCGACAGGTGGGGTTATGGCTACACCTTC. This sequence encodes CASSSLDRWGYGYTF.

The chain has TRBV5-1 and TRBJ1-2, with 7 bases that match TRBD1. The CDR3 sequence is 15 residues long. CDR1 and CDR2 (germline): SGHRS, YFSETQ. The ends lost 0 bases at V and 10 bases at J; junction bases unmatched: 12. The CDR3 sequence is CASSLGYRGPQDYTF. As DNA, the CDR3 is TGCGCCAGCAGCTTGGGGTACAGGGGTCCCCAGGACTACACCTTC.

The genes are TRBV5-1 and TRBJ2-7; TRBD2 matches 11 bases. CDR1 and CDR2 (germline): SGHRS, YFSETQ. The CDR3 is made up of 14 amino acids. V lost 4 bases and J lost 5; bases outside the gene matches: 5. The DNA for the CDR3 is TGCGCCAGCAGCCCGCTAGCGGGGGGTCACGAGCAGTACTTC. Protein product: CASSPLAGGHEQYF.

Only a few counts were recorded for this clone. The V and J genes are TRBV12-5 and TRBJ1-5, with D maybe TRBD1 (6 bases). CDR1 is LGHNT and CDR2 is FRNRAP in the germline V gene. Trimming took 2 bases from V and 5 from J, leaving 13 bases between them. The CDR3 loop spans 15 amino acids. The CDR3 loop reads CASGLMEPGDQPQHF. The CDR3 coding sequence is TGTGCTAGTGGTTTGATGGAACCAGGGGATCAGCCCCAGCATTTT.

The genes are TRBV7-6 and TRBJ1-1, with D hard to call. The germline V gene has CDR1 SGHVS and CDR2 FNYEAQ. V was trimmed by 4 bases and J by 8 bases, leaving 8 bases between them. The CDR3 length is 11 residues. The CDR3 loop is CASSSATEAFF. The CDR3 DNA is TGTGCCAGCAGCTCGGCGACAGAAGCTTTCTTT.

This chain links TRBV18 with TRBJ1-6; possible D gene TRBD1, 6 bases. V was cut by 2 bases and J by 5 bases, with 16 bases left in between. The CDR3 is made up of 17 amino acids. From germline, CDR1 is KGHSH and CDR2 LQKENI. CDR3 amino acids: CASSPTGPGHNNSPLHF. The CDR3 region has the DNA TGTGCCAGCTCACCAACTGGGCCGGGACACAATAATTCACCCCTCCACTTT. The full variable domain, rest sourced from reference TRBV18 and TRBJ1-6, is NAGVMQNPRHLVRRRGQEARLRCSPMKGHSHVYWYRQLPEEGLKFMVYLQKENIIDESGMPKERFSAEFPKEGPSILRIQQVVRGDSAAYFCASSPTGPGHNNSPLHFGNGTRLTVT.

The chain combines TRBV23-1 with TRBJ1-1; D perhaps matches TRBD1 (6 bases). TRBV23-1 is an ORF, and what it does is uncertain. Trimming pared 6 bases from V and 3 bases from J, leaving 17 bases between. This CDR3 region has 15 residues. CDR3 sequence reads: CASSRGGGNDTEAFF. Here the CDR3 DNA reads TGCGCCAGCAGCAGGGGAGGGGGAAATGACACTGAAGCTTTCTTT.

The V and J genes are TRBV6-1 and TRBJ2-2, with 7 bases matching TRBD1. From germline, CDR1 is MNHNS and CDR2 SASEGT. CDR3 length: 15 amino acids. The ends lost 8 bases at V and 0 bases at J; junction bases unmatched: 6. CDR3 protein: CASRLDRANTGELFF. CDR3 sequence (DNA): TGTGCCAGCCGACTCGACAGGGCGAACACCGGGGAGCTGTTTTTT.

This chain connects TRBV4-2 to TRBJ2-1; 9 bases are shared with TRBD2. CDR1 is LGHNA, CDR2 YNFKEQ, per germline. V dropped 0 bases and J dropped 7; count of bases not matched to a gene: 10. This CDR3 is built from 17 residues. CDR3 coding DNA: TGTGCCAGCAGCCAAGAGGGGGCGGGAGGGCCGAGGAATGAGCAGTTCTTC. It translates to CASSQEGAGGPRNEQFF.

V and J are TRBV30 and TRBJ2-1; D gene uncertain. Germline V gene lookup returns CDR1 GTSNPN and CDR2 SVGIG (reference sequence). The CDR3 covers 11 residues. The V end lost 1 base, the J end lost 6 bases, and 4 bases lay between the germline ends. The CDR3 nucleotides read TGTGCCTGGAGTGCCTCCAATGAGCAGTTCTTC. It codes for CAWSASNEQFF. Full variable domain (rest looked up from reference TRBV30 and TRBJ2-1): SQTIHQWPATLVQPVGSPLSLECTVEGTSNPNLYWYRQAAGRGLQLLFYSVGIGQISSEVPQNLSASRPQDRQFILSSKKLLLSDSGFYLCAWSASNEQFFGPGTRLTVL.

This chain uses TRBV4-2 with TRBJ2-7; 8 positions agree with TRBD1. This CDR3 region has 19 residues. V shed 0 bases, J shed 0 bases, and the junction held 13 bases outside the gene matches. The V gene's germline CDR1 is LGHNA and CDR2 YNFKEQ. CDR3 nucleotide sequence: TGTGCCAGCAGCCAAGATCTTACGACAGGGGCTGCATACTCCTACGAGCAGTACTTC. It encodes CASSQDLTTGAAYSYEQYF.

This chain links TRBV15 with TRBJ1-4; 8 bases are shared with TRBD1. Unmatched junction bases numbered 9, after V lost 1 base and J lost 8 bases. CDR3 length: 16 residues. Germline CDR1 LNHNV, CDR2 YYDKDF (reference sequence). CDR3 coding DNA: TGTGCCACCAGCAGAGGCGGACAGGGCGGACTCGAAAAACTGTTTTTT. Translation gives CATSRGGQGGLEKLFF.

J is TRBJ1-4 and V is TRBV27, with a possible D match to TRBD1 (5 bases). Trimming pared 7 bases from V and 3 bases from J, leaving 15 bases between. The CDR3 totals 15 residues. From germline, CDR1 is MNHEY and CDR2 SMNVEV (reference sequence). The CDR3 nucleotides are TGTGCCAGCATGAGTCTGAGACAGCCTAATGAAAAACTGTTTTTT. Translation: CASMSLRQPNEKLFF.

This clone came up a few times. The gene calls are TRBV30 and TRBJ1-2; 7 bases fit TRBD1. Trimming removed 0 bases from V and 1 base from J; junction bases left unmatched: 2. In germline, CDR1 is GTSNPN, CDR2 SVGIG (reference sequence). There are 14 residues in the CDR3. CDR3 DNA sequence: TGTGCCTGGAGTGTAACAGGGGTTAACTATGGCTACACCTTC. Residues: CAWSVTGVNYGYTF.

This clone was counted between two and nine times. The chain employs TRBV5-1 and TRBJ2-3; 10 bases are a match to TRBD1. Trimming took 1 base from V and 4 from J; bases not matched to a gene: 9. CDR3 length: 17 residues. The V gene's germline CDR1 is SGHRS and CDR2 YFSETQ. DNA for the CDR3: TGCGCCAGCAGCTTGAGTTCCGGGACAGGGGAGGCAGATACGCAGTATTTT. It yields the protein CASSLSSGTGEADTQYF. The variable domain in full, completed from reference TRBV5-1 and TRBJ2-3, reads KAGVTQTPRYLIKTRGQQVTLSCSPISGHRSVSWYQQTPGQGLQFLFEYFSETQRNKGNFPGRFSGRQFSNSRSEMNVSTLELGDSALYLCASSLSSGTGEADTQYFGPGTRLTVL.

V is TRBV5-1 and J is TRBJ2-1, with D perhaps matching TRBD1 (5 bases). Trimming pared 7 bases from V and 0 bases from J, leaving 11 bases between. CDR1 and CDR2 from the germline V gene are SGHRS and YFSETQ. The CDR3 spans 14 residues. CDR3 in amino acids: CASRSDSSYNEQFF. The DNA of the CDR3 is TGCGCCAGCCGGTCAGACAGCTCCTACAATGAGCAGTTCTTC. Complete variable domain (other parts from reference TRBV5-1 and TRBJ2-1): KAGVTQTPRYLIKTRGQQVTLSCSPISGHRSVSWYQQTPGQGLQFLFEYFSETQRNKGNFPGRFSGRQFSNSRSEMNVSTLELGDSALYLCASRSDSSYNEQFFGPGTRLTVL.